A single sample gave rise to the 4 T cell receptor beta chains below, sequenced in a study of control samples from healthy donors and cancer patients (dated by TCRdb to about 2020). Library creation used the immunoSEQ multiplex PCR assay. In its TCRdb copy, this immuneACCESS table keeps in-frame sequences only and misses some clones. Where compared with another copy, unresolved V genes explain less than half of these, and the others have no known cause. Within this sample are 150,000 to 200,000 clones, with just over 90% of them counted one time only. 1.2% to 1.5% of the sample goes to the ten largest clones. The sample consisted of blood. The origin of the receptors is a man aged 25 to 40 in good health.

The chain joins TRBV6-5 to TRBJ1-1, with 7 nucleotides matching TRBD1. The CDR3 extends over 12 amino acids. The trim removed 8 bases at V and 7 bases at J, leaving 7 bases unmatched. Germline V gene lookup returns CDR1 MNHEY and CDR2 SVGAGI. CDR3 bases: TGTGCCAGCTATATGGACAGGTTTGAAGCTTTCTTT. It codes for CASYMDRFEAFF.

J is TRBJ2-3 and V is TRBV6-6; D not resolved. There are 12 residues in the CDR3. Germline V gene sequence: CDR1 MNHNY, CDR2 SVGAGI (reference sequence). The V gene lost 6 bases and the J gene lost 4 bases, with 8 bases spanning the gap. CDR3 residues: CASSPIPDTQYF. DNA of the CDR3: TGTGCCAGCAGCCCAATTCCAGATACGCAGTATTTT.

The rearrangement uses TRBV30 and TRBJ2-5, with 7 nucleotides matching TRBD1. V lost 2 bases and J lost 2; bases outside the gene matches: 8. Per germline, CDR1 GTSNPN and CDR2 SVGIG (reference sequence). The CDR3 has 15 residues. The CDR3 protein is CAWSNPGQKQETQYF. CDR3 nucleotide sequence: TGTGCCTGGAGTAACCCGGGACAGAAACAAGAGACCCAGTACTTC. The complete variable domain, with remaining parts taken from reference TRBV30 and TRBJ2-5, reads SQTIHQWPATLVQPVGSPLSLECTVEGTSNPNLYWYRQAAGRGLQLLFYSVGIGQISSEVPQNLSASRPQDRQFILSSKKLLLSDSGFYLCAWSNPGQKQETQYFGPGTRLLVL.

J is TRBJ1-3 and V is TRBV19; D remains ambiguous. Germline assignment: CDR1 LNHDA and CDR2 SQIVND (reference sequence). This CDR3 is built from 13 residues. The V and J ends lost 3 bases and 4 bases respectively, with 7 bases between them. For the CDR3, the DNA is TGTGCCAGTAGTATCTTTCTGGGAAACACCATATATTTT. This translates into CASSIFLGNTIYF.